This T cell receptor beta chain was retrieved from a study of control samples from healthy donors and cancer patients. Clones were read by immunoSEQ multiplex PCR, and TCRdb kept only the in-frame ones, dropping some. Of tens of thousands of clones listed, almost 90% are singletons. CDR3 size: 14 residues. Looked up from germline, CDR1 is LNHDA and CDR2 is SQIVND (reference sequence). Unmatched junction bases numbered 8, after V lost 6 bases and J lost 5 bases. The chain links TRBV19 to TRBJ1-2; 8 bases line up with TRBD1. Material for sequencing was PBMCs. The source of this sequence is a man aged 55 to 69 with colorectal cancer. The CDR3 loop reads CASSNRGSPYGYTF. DNA of the CDR3: TGTGCCAGTAGCAACAGGGGGTCCCCTTATGGCTACACCTTC.